Presented here are 6 T cell receptor beta chains from one specimen sequenced in a study of blood T cell repertoires in COVID-19. The repertoire was sequenced with immunoSEQ multiplex PCR; TCRdb's copy has only in-frame clones and lacks some. The sample has fewer than 250,000 clones, 65% to 90% seen once. The specimen was PBMCs or T cells enriched from blood (not recorded which). These receptors all come from a woman in her thirties or forties with acute COVID-19.

This chain connects TRBV3-1 (or the pseudogene TRBV3-2) to TRBJ1-2, with 7 bases identical to TRBD1. The CDR3 is 14 amino acids. Trimming took 4 bases from V and 3 from J; bases not matched to a gene: 5. Germline-derived CDR1 and CDR2 are LGHDT and YNNKEL (reference sequence). The DNA of the CDR3 is TGTGCCAGCAGCCTACAGGGGTGGGACTATGGCTACACCTTC. Translated, it gives CASSLQGWDYGYTF.

Details on this clone: This sample includes further DNA sequences coding for the same CDR3. The chain joins TRBV7-2 to TRBJ2-5; 7 bases align to TRBD2. V lost 0 bases, J lost 5 bases, and 3 bases stayed unmatched. The CDR3 contains 14 residues. Germline V gives CDR1 SGHTA, CDR2 FQGNSA. The DNA of the CDR3 is TGTGCCAGCAGCTTAGCGGGGGGGAAGGAGACCCAGTACTTC. Translated, it gives CASSLAGGKETQYF.

The genes are TRBV29-1 and TRBJ2-7; the D gene is possibly TRBD2 (7 bases). V gave up 7 bases and J gave up 2 bases, with 15 bases separating them. The germline gives CDR1 SQVTM, CDR2 ANQGSEA. CDR3 length: 13 residues. CDR3 amino acids: CSGREGGTYEQYF. The CDR3 DNA follows: TGCAGCGGAAGGGAGGGGGGAACCTACGAGCAGTACTTC.

This chain links TRBV4-2 with TRBJ2-6; maybe TRBD1 (5 bases). Germline CDR1 reads LGHNA; CDR2 reads YNFKEQ. V lost 4 bases and J lost 0, with 10 bases in between. The CDR3 sequence is 16 residues long. The CDR3 region is CASSRGAASGANVLTF. DNA of the CDR3: TGTGCCAGCAGCCGGGGCGCAGCCTCTGGGGCCAACGTCCTGACTTTC.

The rearrangement joins TRBV9 to TRBJ2-1; 8 bases fit TRBD2. Trimming took 3 bases from V and 6 from J; bases not matched to a gene: 5. The CDR3 is 14 amino acids. In germline, CDR1 is SGDLS, CDR2 YYNGEE. The CDR3 reads CASSGSGIGNEQFF. CDR3 DNA: TGTGCCAGCAGCGGTAGCGGGATTGGCAATGAGCAGTTCTTC.

The rearrangement uses TRBV18 and TRBJ2-1, with 9 bases that match TRBD2. The CDR3 runs 16 residues. The V segment lost 5 bases and the J segment 7 bases; nucleotides outside the gene matches: 12. Per germline, CDR1 KGHSH and CDR2 LQKENI. This CDR3 is CASSSRVAGVFNEQFF. The CDR3 DNA follows: TGTGCCAGCTCATCCCGGGTAGCGGGAGTGTTTAATGAGCAGTTCTTC.